One sample yielded the 7 T cell receptor beta chains listed below, sequenced in a study of blood T cell repertoires in COVID-19. Only in-frame clones appear in the TCRdb table, and some are missing; sequencing was by immunoSEQ multiplex PCR. The table has approximately 190,000 clones, roughly four fifths seen once; the top ten hold approximately 6.5%. What was sequenced was peripheral blood. Receptor source: a woman aged 40 to 49 with acute or convalescent COVID-19.

V is TRBV11-2 and J is TRBJ2-6; no clear D. CDR1 and CDR2 (germline): SGHAT, FQNNGV. This CDR3 contains 18 residues. V lost 0 bases, J lost 0 bases, and 12 bases lay in between. This chain's CDR3 is CASSLEPQASSGANVLTF. The CDR3 bases are TGTGCCAGCAGCTTAGAGCCGCAGGCGAGCTCTGGGGCCAACGTCCTGACTTTC.

The chain carries TRBV18 and TRBJ2-5; 8 positions agree with TRBD1. After removal of 0 bases from V and 7 bases from J, the junction contained 10 bases not matched to a gene. In germline, CDR1 is KGHSH, CDR2 LQKENI. This CDR3 has 16 residues. For the CDR3, the DNA is TGTGCCAGCTCACCACCTGGGGCAGGGGGCACGGGGACCCAGTACTTC. Protein: CASSPPGAGGTGTQYF.

This clone was counted between two and nine times. This chain joins TRBV9 and TRBJ1-6; TRBD1 agrees at 8 bases. From germline, CDR1 is SGDLS and CDR2 YYNGEE. CDR3 length: 15 amino acids. The V gene end was trimmed by 0 bases and the J gene end by 10 bases; junction bases not matched to a gene: 6. The CDR3 DNA sequence: TGTGCCAGCAGCGTAGAGCCAGGGGGCAAGTCACCCCTCCACTTT. It codes for CASSVEPGGKSPLHF.

This rearrangement joins TRBV3-1 (or the pseudogene TRBV3-2) to TRBJ2-4; 7 bases match TRBD1. Per the germline V gene, CDR1 is LGHDT and CDR2 is YNNKEL (reference sequence). V dropped 1 base and J dropped 3; count of bases not matched to a gene: 6. This CDR3 region has 16 residues. CDR3 in amino acids: CASSQGVSGGKNIQYF. The CDR3 DNA reads as TGTGCCAGCAGCCAAGGAGTGTCAGGGGGCAAAAACATTCAGTACTTC.

The sample holds one count of this clone. The CDR3 loop reads CASSQVFRENTEAFF. The CDR3 region has the DNA TGCGCCAGCAGCCAAGTTTTCCGGGAGAACACTGAAGCTTTCTTT. J is TRBJ1-1 and V is TRBV4-1; no clear D. The CDR3 spans 15 residues. Trimming left V 1 base short and J 1 base short, with 10 bases between. CDR1 is MGHRA, CDR2 YSYEKL, per germline.

The chain recombines TRBV29-1 with TRBJ2-2; weak D call: TRBD2 (5 bases). V lost 6 bases to trimming and J lost 4 bases, with 12 bases between them. Germline V gene sequence: CDR1 SQVTM, CDR2 ANQGSEA. CDR3 length: 13 residues. The CDR3 spells CSVLLRGTGELFF. CDR3 coding DNA: TGCAGCGTCTTACTACGGGGCACCGGGGAGCTGTTTTTT.

The chain carries TRBV28 and TRBJ2-2; the D gene is possibly TRBD1 (6 bases). The CDR3 spans 15 residues. V lost 6 bases and J 2 bases, leaving 13 bases between the germline ends. Germline CDR1 reads MDHEN; CDR2 reads SYDVKM. CDR3 in DNA: TGTGCCAGCAGGCCTACACAGGGAAACACCGGGGAGCTGTTTTTT. Translation gives CASRPTQGNTGELFF.